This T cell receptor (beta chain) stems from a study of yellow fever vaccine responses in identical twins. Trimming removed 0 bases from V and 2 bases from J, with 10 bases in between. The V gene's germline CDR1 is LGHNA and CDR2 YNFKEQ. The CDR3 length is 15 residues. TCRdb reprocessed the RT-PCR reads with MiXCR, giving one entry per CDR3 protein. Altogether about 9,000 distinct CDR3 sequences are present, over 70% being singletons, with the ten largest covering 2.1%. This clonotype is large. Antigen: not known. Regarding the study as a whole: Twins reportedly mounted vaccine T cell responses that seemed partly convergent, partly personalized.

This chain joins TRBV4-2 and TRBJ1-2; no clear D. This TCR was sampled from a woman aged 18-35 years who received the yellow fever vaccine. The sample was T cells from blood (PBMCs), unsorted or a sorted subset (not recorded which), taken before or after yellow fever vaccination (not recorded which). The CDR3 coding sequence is TGTGCCAGCAGCCAAGATACGGGCAGAAACTATGGCTACACCTTC. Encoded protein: CASSQDTGRNYGYTF.